Presented here are 18 T cell receptor beta chains from one specimen sequenced in a study of CD8 T cells in Susac syndrome. RNA in amounts of roughly 0.5 to 1 ug was reverse transcribed with random hexamers. In TCRdb, the immunoSEQ multiplex PCR reads were re-called with MiXCR into one record per CDR3 protein. The repertoire includes some 300,000 distinct CDR3 sequences, 75% to 90% of them detected once, and around 0.18% sits in the top ten. The sequenced sample was CD8+ T cells from PBMCs. Every receptor here comes from a human donor with multiple sclerosis.

The chain recombines TRBV27 with TRBJ2-7, with D perhaps matching TRBD1 (6 bases). The CDR3 totals 16 residues. V was cut by 5 bases and J by 4 bases, with 21 bases left in between. The germline gives CDR1 MNHEY, CDR2 SMNVEV (reference sequence). The CDR3: CASSIGDTLLGYEQYF. In DNA form, the CDR3 reads TGTGCCAGCAGTATAGGGGACACCCTACTGGGGTACGAGCAGTACTTC.

CDR3 region: CAISESRGVGYEQYF. The DNA of the CDR3 is TGTGCCATCAGTGAGTCTAGAGGGGTCGGCTACGAGCAGTACTTC. This sequence joins TRBV10-3 and TRBJ2-7; the D call may be TRBD1 or TRBD2 (5 bases each). Germline loops: CDR1 ENHRY, CDR2 SYGVKD. V lost 0 bases to trimming and J lost 3 bases, with 12 bases between them. CDR3 length: 15 amino acids.

This rearrangement joins TRBV4-3 to TRBJ2-7; 8 bases fit TRBD1. Germline CDR1 reads LGHNA; CDR2 reads YSLEER. J lost 3 bases, V lost 0 bases, and 4 bases had no gene match. The CDR3 contains 15 residues. The CDR3 protein is CASSQDSGQGYEQYF. For the CDR3, the DNA is TGCGCCAGCAGCCAAGATAGCGGACAGGGCTACGAGCAGTACTTC.

V is TRBV27 and J is TRBJ2-7, with 10 positions matching TRBD2. This CDR3 comprises 16 residues. The germline gives CDR1 MNHEY, CDR2 SMNVEV (reference sequence). J was trimmed by 3 bases and V by 6 bases; bases with no gene match: 11. The CDR3 here is CASSLGAGTSVYEQYF. The CDR3 nucleotides are TGTGCCAGCAGCCTAGGAGCCGGGACTAGCGTCTACGAGCAGTACTTC.

The CDR3 nucleotides are TGTGCCAGCAGCGAAGGGACTATGTTTCAGGAGCAGTACTTC. It codes for CASSEGTMFQEQYF. The rearrangement uses TRBV9 and TRBJ2-7; TRBD2 agrees at 7 bases. Germline V CDR1 and CDR2: SGDLS, YYNGEE. This CDR3 has 14 residues. V lost 3 bases to trimming and J lost 7 bases; unmatched junction nucleotides: 10.

The DNA of the CDR3 is TGCAGTGCTAGAGCGGGCTTCGACAGAGCCTACGAGCAGTACTTC. It specifies CSARAGFDRAYEQYF. This chain uses TRBV20-1 with TRBJ2-7; tentatively, D is TRBD1 (5 bases). The CDR3 is 15 residues long. Trimming removed 1 base from V and 2 bases from J, with 15 bases in between. Germline V gene data show CDR1 as DFQATT and CDR2 as SNEGSKA (reference sequence).

This clonotype has just a few counts. The chain employs TRBV27 and TRBJ1-5; TRBD1 is a possible D gene (6 bases). This CDR3 is 13 amino acids long. The germline V and J ends were trimmed by 0 bases and 6 bases, with 6 bases remaining between them. CDR1 and CDR2 (germline): MNHEY, SMNVEV (reference sequence). CDR3 in DNA: TGTGCCAGCAGTTTATCACAGGGTCAGCCCCAGCATTTT. Translated, it gives CASSLSQGQPQHF.

The chain recombines TRBV29-1 with TRBJ2-5; D assignment may be TRBD1 or TRBD2 (6 bases each). V dropped 3 bases and J dropped 2 bases, with 16 bases sitting between them. This CDR3 is built from 15 residues. Germline V gives CDR1 SQVTM, CDR2 ANQGSEA. In nucleotides, the CDR3 is TGCAGCGTTGATGGAACGGGGGCAGAACAAGAGACCCAGTACTTC. Its protein is CSVDGTGAEQETQYF.

The V and J genes are TRBV5-4 and TRBJ2-3, with 11 bases fitting TRBD2. This CDR3 is 14 amino acids long. V trimming: 6 bases; J trimming: 4 bases; junction bases outside the gene matches: 4. Germline CDR1 and CDR2: SGHNT and YYREEE (reference sequence). The CDR3 region is CASTHSGRADTQYF. Written as DNA, the CDR3 is TGTGCCAGCACCCATAGCGGGAGGGCAGATACGCAGTATTTT. Using reference TRBV5-4 and TRBJ2-3 for the parts outside the CDR3, the full variable domain is ETGVTQSPTHLIKTRGQQVTLRCSSQSGHNTVSWYQQALGQGPQFIFQYYREEENGRGNFPPRFSGLQFPNYSSELNVNALELDDSALYLCASTHSGRADTQYFGPGTRLTVL.

This clonotype was observed a single time. V and J are TRBV3-1 and TRBJ2-7; D might be TRBD2 (7 bases). Germline assignment: CDR1 LGHDT and CDR2 YNNKEL (reference sequence). This CDR3 is built from 17 residues. Trimming removed 0 bases at V and 5 bases at J, with 20 bases between. The chain's CDR3 is CASSQDGEGGRKNEQYF. CDR3 in DNA: TGTGCCAGCAGCCAAGATGGGGAGGGGGGCCGAAAGAACGAGCAGTACTTC.

The CDR3: CSARGSSDHYEQYF. The CDR3 coding sequence is TGCAGTGCTAGAGGTTCTAGCGATCACTACGAGCAGTACTTC. The chain recombines TRBV20-1 with TRBJ2-7, with a tentative D call TRBD2 (6 bases). The CDR3 has 14 residues. Between the trimmed V and J ends, which lost 1 base and 3 bases, there was a span of 13 bases. Germline V gives CDR1 DFQATT, CDR2 SNEGSKA (reference sequence).

The chain uses TRBV29-1 and TRBJ2-3; weak D call: TRBD1 (5 bases). Trimming left V 7 bases short and J 1 base short, with 15 bases between. The CDR3 consists of 14 residues. In germline, CDR1 is SQVTM, CDR2 ANQGSEA. The CDR3 nucleotides read TGCAGCGCCGGGCAGGGCATCGGCACAGATACGCAGTATTTT. It codes for CSAGQGIGTDTQYF.

The DNA for the CDR3 is TGTGCCAGCACCCGGTTTGGCGGGAGTATTTACGAGCAGTACTTC. Its translation: CASTRFGGSIYEQYF. This sequence joins TRBV7-2 and TRBJ2-7, with 7 bases lining up with TRBD2. CDR3 length: 15 amino acids. After removal of 7 bases from V and 4 bases from J, the junction contained 13 bases not matched to a gene. Per germline, CDR1 SGHTA and CDR2 FQGNSA.

The CDR3 bases are TGTGCCAGCAGCCCCGTTAGGGGACAGATAACCTTTCTAGCCAAAAACATTCAGTACTTC. Residues: CASSPVRGQITFLAKNIQYF. The rearrangement uses TRBV7-6 and TRBJ2-4, with 7 bases identical to TRBD1. The CDR3 is 20 residues long. The V and J ends lost 5 bases and 0 bases, in that order; junction bases with no gene match: 19. Germline values: CDR1 SGHVS, CDR2 FNYEAQ.

V usage is TRBV29-1 and J usage is TRBJ2-7, with 7 bases aligning to TRBD1. CDR1 SQVTM and CDR2 ANQGSEA come from the germline V gene. V lost 4 bases to trimming and J lost 4 bases; unmatched junction nucleotides: 7. The CDR3 extends over 13 amino acids. The CDR3 DNA reads as TGCAGCGTTGTGCCGGGACAGTCTTACGAGCAGTACTTC. The encoded protein is CSVVPGQSYEQYF.

The chain joins TRBV4-3 to TRBJ2-6; D is unclear. The V gene lost 1 base and the J gene lost 3 bases, with 4 bases spanning the gap. Germline V gene data show CDR1 as LGHNA and CDR2 as YSLEER. The CDR3 totals 14 residues. The chain's CDR3 is CASSQAGGANVLTF. CDR3 coding DNA: TGCGCCAGCAGCCAAGCGGGTGGGGCCAACGTCCTGACTTTC.

This clonotype was seen only once. The junction differs from germline at one of its ends, possibly a read error. The gene calls are TRBV6-1 and TRBJ2-3; D may be TRBD1 (5 bases). The CDR3 is made up of 17 amino acids. Looked up from germline, CDR1 is MNHNS and CDR2 is SASEGT. CDR3 residues: CTSTEAQAGRSTDTQYF. CDR3 DNA sequence: TGTACCAGCACTGAAGCGCAGGCAGGGCGTAGCACAGATACGCAGTATTTT.

The chain uses TRBV7-9 and TRBJ2-3; tentative D call: TRBD2 (7 bases). Germline V lookup: CDR1 SEHNR, CDR2 FQNEAQ (reference sequence). The CDR3 loop spans 15 amino acids. Deletions cut 5 bases from V and 2 bases from J, with 14 bases between. CDR3 protein: CASSGLRGATDTQYF. In DNA, the CDR3 is TGTGCCAGCAGCGGACTTCGGGGGGCCACAGATACGCAGTATTTT.